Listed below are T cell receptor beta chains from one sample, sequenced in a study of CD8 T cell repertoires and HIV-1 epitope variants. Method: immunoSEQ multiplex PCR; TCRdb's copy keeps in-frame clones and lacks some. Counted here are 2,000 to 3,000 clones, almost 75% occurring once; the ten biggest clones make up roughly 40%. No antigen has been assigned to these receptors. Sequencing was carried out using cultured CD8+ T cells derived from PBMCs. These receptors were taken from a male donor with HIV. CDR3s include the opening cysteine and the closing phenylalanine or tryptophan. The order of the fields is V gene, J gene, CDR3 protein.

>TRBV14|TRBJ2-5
CASSQVRGRGTQYF
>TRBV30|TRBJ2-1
CAWSSGTGDFF
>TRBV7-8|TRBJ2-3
CASSLGYAGGPTDTQYF
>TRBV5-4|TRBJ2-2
CASSPLAGAATGELFF
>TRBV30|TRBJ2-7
CAWTGQAIYEQYF
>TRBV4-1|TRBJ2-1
CASSRIGDYNEQFF
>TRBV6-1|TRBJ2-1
CASSESPPVYNEQFF
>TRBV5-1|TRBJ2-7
CASSLGLAGGGEYEQYF
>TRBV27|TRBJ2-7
CASSVGQGSSYEQYF
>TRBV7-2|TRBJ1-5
CASSFGLGSNQPQHF
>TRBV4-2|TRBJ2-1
CASSAYGSDNEQFF
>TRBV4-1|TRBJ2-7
CASSQGTSNEQYF
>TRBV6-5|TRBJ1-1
CASRTLTGNTEAFF
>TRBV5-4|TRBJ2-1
CASSLTGVGEQFF
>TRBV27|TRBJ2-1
CASSLMAGGNEQFF
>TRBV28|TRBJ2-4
CASSSGTPDVGIQYF
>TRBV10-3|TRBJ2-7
CATSAGGEQYF
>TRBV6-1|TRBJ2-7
CASSVLQGGQARGSYEQYF
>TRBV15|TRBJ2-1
CATSRRLDERDEQFF
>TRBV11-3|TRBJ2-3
CASSLGSGGTDTQYF
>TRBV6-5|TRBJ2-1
CASRERELGQFF
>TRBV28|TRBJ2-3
CATGINPGQFTDTQYF
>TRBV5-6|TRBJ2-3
CASSFPPGMAGSTDTQYF